This T cell receptor (beta chain) was recorded in a study of T cells after yellow fever vaccination. Notes on this clonotype: Its antigen is still unknown.

Trimming cost V 4 bases and J 10 bases, with 14 bases left between them. This CDR3 comprises 13 residues. Looked up from germline, CDR1 is SEHNR and CDR2 is FQNEAQ (reference sequence). Universal primer sites and UMIs were introduced during 5'RACE template-switching synthesis of TCR cDNA. TCRdb re-called the 5' RACE reads through MiXCR, storing one row per CDR3 protein. The sample yields about 350,000 distinct CDR3 sequences, more than 9% seen once. Study results and limitations: At around 96% for CD4 and approximately 89% for CD8, most primary-vaccination clones showed up again after the booster. Any FACS-sorted repertoire could hold abundant clonotypes that contaminate it from the bulk population.

This material consisted of PBMCs, taken on the day of the first yellow fever vaccination. This chain joins TRBV7-9 and TRBJ2-1; D is possibly TRBD2 (5 bases). The TCR sequence derives from a man between 18 and 35 years old who received the YFV17D yellow fever vaccine. The CDR3 is CASSYEPPGEQFF. The CDR3 bases are TGTGCCAGCAGCTATGAGCCTCCGGGGGAGCAGTTCTTC.